Listed below are T cell receptor beta chains from one sample, sequenced in a study of human T cells and chemical hapten exposure. TCRdb reanalysed the RACE reads using MiXCR and keeps one entry per CDR3 protein. The sample carries about 190,000 distinct CDR3 sequences, more than 20% recorded once. The sample in question was whole blood, obtained in connection with sensitization to the hapten diphenylcyclopropenone (DPC). These receptors were taken from a woman aged 40-49 years with alopecia areata. Some clones in this sample may be carry-over from other donors' samples. Both conserved end residues are part of each CDR3. Clone size is stated in some rows and not others, as once, few, many or a class when expanded.

cdr3_length j_call v_call clone_size cdr3_aa
14 TRBJ1-1 TRBV12-3/TRBV12-4 . CASRTGPMNTEAFF
14 TRBJ2-1 TRBV5-6 . CASRGLAGGGEQFF
12 TRBJ1-2 TRBV29-1 . CSVSPRNYGYTF
15 TRBJ2-7 TRBV7-6 few CASSSPPAGGGEQYF
14 TRBJ2-5 TRBV25-1 . CASSRRSQQETQYF
12 TRBJ1-1 TRBV10-3 few CAISAGRTEAFF
16 TRBJ2-2 TRBV15 . CATSIRGGTAHGELFF
17 TRBJ1-4 TRBV28 . CASSLIGTGLGGDKLFF
14 TRBJ1-5 TRBV6-5 . CASSYAVFHQPQHF
16 TRBJ2-1 TRBV11-1 few CASSFPGLAGAGEQFF
14 TRBJ2-1 TRBV5-6 few CASSFSGLINEQFF
15 TRBJ2-7 TRBV6-2/TRBV6-3 . CASSFVGAPLDEQYF
14 TRBJ2-6 TRBV5-1 . CASSLSAGANVLTF
17 TRBJ2-3 TRBV21-1 . CASSTAGDRYCTDTQYF
13 TRBJ2-1 TRBV30 . CAWSVQAHNEQFF
14 TRBJ2-5 TRBV7-2 . CASSSRDGKETQYF
13 TRBJ2-7 TRBV12-3/TRBV12-4 many CASRLAGFYEQYF
17 TRBJ2-5 TRBV4-2 few CASSPEDGLAVRGTQYF
12 TRBJ1-2 TRBV29-1 . CSVEAGVYGYTF
13 TRBJ1-4 TRBV6-5 few CASSHGGPEKLFF
14 TRBJ1-4 TRBV5-1 few CASPGSATNEKLFF
16 TRBJ2-7 TRBV29-1 . CSVEMGRHMGNYEQYF
13 TRBJ1-3 TRBV6-5 many CASSYGQSNTIYF
14 TRBJ2-7 TRBV5-1 few CASSIGQGRGEQYF
14 TRBJ1-1 TRBV18 . CASSITGGDTEAFF
14 TRBJ1-1 TRBV20-1 few CSAPKQGRGTEAFF
13 TRBJ1-6 TRBV27 few CASSSGGGSPLHF
14 TRBJ2-5 TRBV5-1 . CASSSSGAGETQYF
15 TRBJ1-2 TRBV29-1 few CSVELTGSPHYGYTF
12 TRBJ2-1 TRBV29-1 few CSVASGNNEQFF
15 TRBJ2-3 TRBV20-1 . CSARSFQGNLDTQYF
15 TRBJ2-1 TRBV3-1 . CASSQMGGPHNEQFF
12 TRBJ2-7 TRBV12-3/TRBV12-4 . CASSASSEGQYF
18 TRBJ2-6 TRBV19 few CASSTSGQGARGANVLTF
12 TRBJ2-7 TRBV20-1 . CSAGQKPYEQYF
13 TRBJ2-5 TRBV11-2 few CASSTSDQETQYF
14 TRBJ2-7 TRBV10-3 . CAISERTTTYEQYF
13 TRBJ2-1 TRBV18 . CASSPRGGTEQFF
14 TRBJ2-3 TRBV29-1 . CSGRTGTSTDTQYF
13 TRBJ1-2 TRBV28 . CASGRGNLIGYTF
15 TRBJ2-1 TRBV9 few CASSVGTSLGNEQFF
15 TRBJ2-3 TRBV7-2 many CASSWFRASTDTQYF
12 TRBJ2-2 TRBV7-2 few CASSPGWGELFF
15 TRBJ1-5 TRBV7-2 . CASSLTSGGNQPQHF
14 TRBJ1-3 TRBV25-1 many CASSVAGGGNTIYF
11 TRBJ2-1 TRBV2 few CASSEFREQFF
17 TRBJ2-3 TRBV6-5 . CASSRRTGEFSTDTQYF
17 TRBJ1-5 TRBV7-2 few CASSTHLGQGMNQPQHF
14 TRBJ2-7 TRBV20-1 . CSARDSGRGYEQYF
16 TRBJ2-1 TRBV28 . CASSSPGQGNYNEQFF
17 TRBJ2-3 TRBV2 many CASSERAAGSLTDTQYF
12 TRBJ2-3 TRBV3-1 few CASSQVTDTQYF
16 TRBJ2-4 TRBV28 . CASSSNGALFEDIQYF
14 TRBJ2-1 TRBV11-2 . CASSPDSSYNEQFF
13 TRBJ2-3 TRBV5-6 . CASSLAGPDTQYF